The 26 T cell receptor beta chains below all came from one sample that was sequenced in a study of cytomegalovirus exposure and HLA in healthy donors. Use of 60 Vbeta and 13 Jbeta primers characterized the PCR. The data were produced by immunoSEQ multiplex PCR, yet TCRdb's version contains in-frame clones alone and is incomplete. This sample has approximately 86,000 clones, with over 70% found just once. Sequencing was carried out using PBMCs. These receptors were collected from a man aged 55 to 69 in good health and CMV-seronegative.

The chain uses TRBV2 and TRBJ2-5, with D possibly TRBD1 on 5 matching bases. Near its end, the DNA agrees better with TRBJ2-7, so the J call may be wrong. The V gene's germline CDR1 is SNHLY and CDR2 FYNNEI. CDR3 length: 14 amino acids. Here the CDR3 reads CASRTRSWGNEQYF. CDR3 coding DNA: TGTGCCAGCAGGACCCGGTCCTGGGGCAACGAGCAGTACTTC.

This chain uses TRBV19 with TRBJ1-2, with 10 bases aligning to TRBD1. Germline V gene lookup returns CDR1 LNHDA and CDR2 SQIVND (reference sequence). This CDR3 has 13 residues. J was trimmed by 4 bases and V by 7 bases; bases with no gene match: 3. CDR3 region: CASIRDRGYGYTF. The CDR3 DNA follows: TGTGCCAGTATTCGGGACAGGGGCTATGGCTACACCTTC.

The chain employs TRBV15 and TRBJ1-2; TRBD1 is a possible D gene (6 bases). The V gene's germline CDR1 is LNHNV and CDR2 YYDKDF (reference sequence). The CDR3 covers 15 residues. Trimming took 0 bases from V and 4 from J, leaving 12 bases between them. CDR3 coding DNA: TGTGCCACCAGCAGAGATCTGGGGGCGAGCTATGGCTACACCTTC. The encoded protein is CATSRDLGASYGYTF.

The rearrangement joins TRBV29-1 to TRBJ1-5; maybe TRBD1 (5 bases). The CDR3 is 14 residues long. Germline values: CDR1 SQVTM, CDR2 ANQGSEA. V lost 5 bases, J lost 4 bases, and 15 bases lay in between. The CDR3 sequence: CSVQDVGGNQPQHF. The CDR3 DNA sequence: TGCAGCGTTCAGGACGTGGGGGGTAATCAGCCCCAGCATTTT.

The chain joins TRBV7-2 to TRBJ2-3, with a tentative D call TRBD2 (6 bases). In germline, CDR1 is SGHTA, CDR2 FQGNSA. The CDR3 sequence is 16 residues long. V was shortened by 3 bases and J by 1 base, with 14 bases between the two germline ends. The CDR3 coding sequence is TGTGCCAGCAGCTTGGGACTCCCTAAAGGCACAGATACGCAGTATTTT. It is translated as CASSLGLPKGTDTQYF.

This chain uses TRBV7-2 with TRBJ2-3, with 11 bases that match TRBD2. The CDR3 loop spans 15 amino acids. With V trimmed by 2 bases and J by 6 bases, 4 bases remained unmatched. Germline loops: CDR1 SGHTA, CDR2 FQGNSA. The chain's CDR3 is CASSLMASGGDTQYF. CDR3 DNA: TGTGCCAGCAGCTTAATGGCTAGCGGGGGGGATACGCAGTATTTT.

In its sample, this clone was seen once. The chain couples TRBV5-1 to TRBJ2-3, with D possibly being TRBD2 (6 bases). This CDR3 comprises 16 residues. Germline lookup yields CDR1 SGHRS and CDR2 YFSETQ. Trimming left V 4 bases short and J 0 bases short, with 15 bases between. CDR3 DNA sequence: TGCGCCAGCAGCCCCCTGGACTACGGGAGCACAGATACGCAGTATTTT. Translated, it gives CASSPLDYGSTDTQYF.

This chain links TRBV5-1 with TRBJ2-7, with D possibly matching TRBD1 (6 bases). The CDR3 spans 15 residues. Trimming stripped 0 bases from V and 2 bases from J, with 12 bases between. CDR1 is SGHRS and CDR2 is YFSETQ in the germline V gene. This CDR3 is CASSLGTAITYEQYF. As DNA, the CDR3 is TGCGCCAGCAGCTTGGGGACAGCTATAACCTACGAGCAGTACTTC. Supplemented by reference TRBV5-1 and TRBJ2-7, the full variable domain reads KAGVTQTPRYLIKTRGQQVTLSCSPISGHRSVSWYQQTPGQGLQFLFEYFSETQRNKGNFPGRFSGRQFSNSRSEMNVSTLELGDSALYLCASSLGTAITYEQYFGPGTRLTVT.

This CDR3 is CASSLENTGSLSTDTQYF. In nucleotides, the CDR3 is TGCGCCAGCAGCTTGGAGAACACAGGCTCCCTAAGCACAGATACGCAGTATTTT. V usage is TRBV5-1 and J usage is TRBJ2-3, with D possibly matching TRBD1 (5 bases). V was clipped by 0 bases and J by 0 bases, with 17 bases between them. Germline CDR1 SGHRS, CDR2 YFSETQ. The CDR3 is 18 amino acids. Based on the CDR3 plus reference TRBV5-1 and TRBJ2-3, the full variable domain is KAGVTQTPRYLIKTRGQQVTLSCSPISGHRSVSWYQQTPGQGLQFLFEYFSETQRNKGNFPGRFSGRQFSNSRSEMNVSTLELGDSALYLCASSLENTGSLSTDTQYFGPGTRLTVL.

This sequence joins TRBV6-5 and TRBJ2-1; 9 bases fit TRBD1. Germline values: CDR1 MNHEY, CDR2 SVGAGI. V was pared by 7 bases and J by 7 bases, with 5 bases of the junction left unmatched. This CDR3 is built from 13 residues. CDR3 sequence (DNA): TGTGCCAGCATTGGGACAGGGTTGAATGAGCAGTTCTTC. It is translated as CASIGTGLNEQFF.

The chain recombines TRBV9 with TRBJ2-2; the D gene is possibly TRBD1 (5 bases). The CDR3 is 15 residues long. Germline CDR1 and CDR2: SGDLS and YYNGEE. V gave up 4 bases and J gave up 1 base, with 11 bases separating them. In DNA, the CDR3 is TGTGCCAGCAGCCACCCTAGGGGGAACACCGGGGAGCTGTTTTTT. The encoded protein is CASSHPRGNTGELFF. Together with reference TRBV9 and TRBJ2-2, the CDR3 gives the full variable domain: DSGVTQTPKHLITATGQRVTLRCSPRSGDLSVYWYQQSLDQGLQFLIQYYNGEERAKGNILERFSAQQFPDLHSELNLSSLELGDSALYFCASSHPRGNTGELFFGEGSRLTVL.

The J gene is TRBJ2-7, the V gene TRBV4-2; TRBD2 agrees at 12 bases. This CDR3 is 18 amino acids long. J gave up 4 bases and V 0 bases, and 10 bases lay outside the gene matches. The germline gives CDR1 LGHNA, CDR2 YNFKEQ. The CDR3 DNA reads as TGTGCCAGCAGCCAAGAGGGTTCCGGGACTAGCGGGTATTACGAGCAGTACTTC. The encoded protein is CASSQEGSGTSGYYEQYF.

This clone was detected only a few times. V gene TRBV5-6 combines with J gene TRBJ2-2; no firm D call. The V end lost 4 bases, the J end lost 1 base, and 11 bases lay between the germline ends. The V gene's germline CDR1 is SGHDT and CDR2 YYEEEE. This CDR3 region has 15 residues. CDR3 DNA sequence: TGTGCCAGCAGCCTATTTGCGAGGAACACCGGGGAGCTGTTTTTT. Encoded protein: CASSLFARNTGELFF.

Of note for this clone: This CDR3 is also generated by other DNA sequences in the sample. The chain uses TRBV25-1 and TRBJ2-5; a possible D gene is TRBD1 (6 bases). Trimming left V 9 bases short and J 1 base short, with 15 bases between. Germline loops: CDR1 MGHDK, CDR2 SYGVNS. The CDR3 has 14 residues. For the CDR3, the DNA is TGTGCCAGTAGTACAGGGCAGGTCCAAGAGACCCAGTACTTC. Its protein product is CASSTGQVQETQYF. Drawing the rest from reference TRBV25-1 and TRBJ2-5, the complete variable domain is EADIYQTPRYLVIGTGKKITLECSQTMGHDKMYWYQQDPGMELHLIHYSYGVNSTEKGDLSSESTVSRIRTEHFPLTLESARPSHTSQYLCASSTGQVQETQYFGPGTRLLVL.

The genes are TRBV6-5 and TRBJ1-2; the D gene is possibly TRBD1 (6 bases). Germline V gene lookup returns CDR1 MNHEY and CDR2 SVGAGI. The CDR3 extends over 15 amino acids. The V and J ends lost 7 bases and 4 bases respectively, with 19 bases between them. The CDR3 is CASTVVPGDGYGYTF. The CDR3 DNA sequence: TGTGCCAGCACCGTAGTACCAGGGGACGGCTATGGCTACACCTTC.

The genes are TRBV11-3 and TRBJ2-1; 7 bases fit TRBD2. The germline gives CDR1 SGHNT, CDR2 YENEEA. V lost 6 bases to trimming and J lost 7 bases; unmatched junction nucleotides: 6. The CDR3 spans 13 residues. The CDR3 spells CASSLGRVNEQFF. The CDR3 bases are TGTGCCAGCAGTTTGGGGAGGGTAAATGAGCAGTTCTTC.

This rearrangement joins TRBV2 to TRBJ1-5; D ambiguous. V lost 6 bases, J lost 5 bases, and 11 bases lay in between. There are 13 residues in the CDR3. CDR1 and CDR2 from the germline V gene are SNHLY and FYNNEI. The CDR3 DNA reads as TGTGCCAGCAGGAGTTCGGGAGATCAGCCCCAGCATTTT. The encoded protein is CASRSSGDQPQHF.

The table lists this clone with a count of one. This sequence joins TRBV5-6 and TRBJ1-4; the match to TRBD1 covers 11 bases. Trimming at V came to 3 bases and at J to 1 base, leaving 5 bases not matched to a gene. The CDR3 consists of 17 residues. Germline CDR1 and CDR2: SGHDT and YYEEEE. The CDR3 spells CASSYLGQGGTNEKLFF. The DNA for the CDR3 is TGTGCCAGCAGCTACCTGGGACAGGGGGGAACTAATGAAAAACTGTTTTTT.

This clone was seen a handful of times. The gene calls are TRBV28 and TRBJ1-4; D may be TRBD1 (6 bases). V was trimmed by 3 bases and J by 6 bases, leaving 14 bases between them. Germline V CDR1 and CDR2: MDHEN, SYDVKM. This CDR3 is 15 amino acids long. DNA for the CDR3: TGTGCCAGCAGTTTCGGTGGCCAGGGGTATGAAAAACTGTTTTTT. This translates into CASSFGGQGYEKLFF.

The V call is TRBV7-2, the J call TRBJ2-7; possibly TRBD2 for D (5 bases). This CDR3 contains 14 residues. V was cut by 3 bases and J by 3 bases, with 12 bases left in between. CDR1 and CDR2 (germline): SGHTA, FQGNSA. The CDR3 reads CASSFGLLYYEQYF. In DNA form, the CDR3 reads TGTGCCAGCAGCTTCGGACTTTTGTACTACGAGCAGTACTTC.

The V gene is TRBV4-3, the J gene TRBJ2-2; 7 bases match TRBD1. Per the germline V gene, CDR1 is LGHNA and CDR2 is YSLEER. The CDR3 totals 17 residues. With 1 base clipped from V and 5 bases from J, the junction kept 10 bases outside the gene matches. The CDR3 region is CASSQVIGGLGTGELFF. CDR3 in DNA: TGCGCCAGCAGCCAAGTTATAGGGGGCTTGGGGACCGGGGAGCTGTTTTTT.

The chain has TRBV27 and TRBJ2-3; D may be TRBD2 (5 bases). V lost 8 bases and J lost 2, with 17 bases in between. The length of the CDR3 is 15 residues. Germline loops: CDR1 MNHEY, CDR2 SMNVEV (reference sequence). CDR3 nucleotides: TGTGCCAGCCCCCCTCTGGGAGTTTTCACAGATACGCAGTATTTT. It specifies CASPPLGVFTDTQYF.

The chain couples TRBV27 to TRBJ2-1, with D possibly TRBD2 on 5 matching bases. The CDR3 runs 14 residues. V lost 10 bases, J lost 10 bases, and 23 bases lay in between. CDR1 is MNHEY, CDR2 SMNVEV, per germline (reference sequence). The DNA of the CDR3 is TGTGCCACCGGACTTTTAAGAAATTTTAGGGAGCAGTTCTTC. It translates to CATGLLRNFREQFF.

The rearrangement links TRBV9 to TRBJ2-3; 7 positions agree with TRBD2. V trimming: 1 base; J trimming: 1 base; junction bases outside the gene matches: 9. This CDR3 region has 17 residues. Germline V gives CDR1 SGDLS, CDR2 YYNGEE. CDR3 region: CASSVRLGGGGTDTQYF. The CDR3 DNA is TGTGCCAGCAGCGTACGATTGGGGGGAGGGGGCACAGATACGCAGTATTTT.

This chain joins TRBV5-1 and TRBJ1-6, with D uncertain. This CDR3 region has 13 residues. Germline loops: CDR1 SGHRS, CDR2 YFSETQ. Trimming took 3 bases from V and 6 from J, leaving 7 bases between them. The CDR3: CASSSHFNSPLHF. The CDR3, as DNA: TGCGCCAGCAGCTCCCATTTTAATTCACCCCTCCACTTT.

J is TRBJ2-5 and V is TRBV6-5, with D uncertain. CDR3 length: 12 residues. V was pared by 7 bases and J by 4 bases, with 10 bases between. Germline V lookup: CDR1 MNHEY, CDR2 SVGAGI. The CDR3 coding sequence is TGTGCCAGCAATAATCTTCGAGAGACCCAGTACTTC. It yields the protein CASNNLRETQYF.